This TCR beta chain was observed in a study of cytomegalovirus exposure and HLA in healthy donors. Notes on the study in general: A classifier reportedly called cytomegalovirus status with high sensitivity and specificity.

Data came from immunoSEQ multiplex PCR; TCRdb stores just in-frame clones and leaves some out. The data contain around 350,000 clones, about nine tenths of them singletons. The count of this clone is one. Its antigen is as yet unknown. Per germline, CDR1 SGHRS and CDR2 YFSETQ. The CDR3 spans 15 residues. V shed 0 bases, J shed 8 bases, and the junction held 5 bases outside the gene matches. V and J are TRBV5-1 and TRBJ1-4; 9 bases are a match to TRBD1. This TCR came from a woman under 30 in good health and CMV-seronegative. Sequencing input: PBMCs. CDR3 protein: CASSLAGTGKEKLFF. The CDR3 region has the DNA TGCGCCAGCAGCTTGGCCGGGACAGGGAAGGAAAAACTGTTTTTT.